This record covers a single T cell receptor beta chain. The target antigen is unknown. V lost 7 bases to trimming and J lost 9 bases; unmatched junction nucleotides: 15. The length of the CDR3 is 15 residues. From germline, CDR1 is MNHEY and CDR2 SMNVEV (reference sequence). The data derive from a study of shared clonotypes between healthy human individuals. Naive CD8 cells lacked CD45RO, underwent positive selection for CCR7 and left out terminally differentiated effector memory CD45RA+ cells. Study-wide results and limits: As a rule, naive subsets had a larger estimated richness than memory subsets.

Measured with immunoSEQ multiplex PCR; TCRdb has only the in-frame clones, and not every one. The sample holds about 2 million clones, just under 95% seen once. J is TRBJ2-1 and V is TRBV27; 7 positions agree with TRBD2. The specimen sequenced was naive CD8+ T cells sorted from blood. This receptor was obtained from a man younger than 30 in good health. The CDR3 region is CASTLIGAGASEQFF. The CDR3 DNA sequence: TGTGCCAGCACCCTTATTGGGGCGGGAGCCAGTGAGCAGTTCTTC.